The sequence of this T cell receptor beta chain was determined in a study of blood T cell repertoires in COVID-19. Enrollees, about 18 to 89 years old, lived in approximately 25 US areas. Each participant's cohort was designated according to participant-reported clinical history. The length of the CDR3 is 16 residues. V lost 1 base and J 1 base, leaving 11 bases between the germline ends. CDR1 and CDR2 (germline): SGDLS, YYNGEE. Method: immunoSEQ multiplex PCR; TCRdb's copy keeps in-frame clones and lacks some. The table records approximately 200,000 clones, 80% to 90% of them present only once. V and J are TRBV9 and TRBJ2-2; perhaps TRBD2 as D (5 bases). The clonotype originates from a woman between 18 and 29 years old in a cohort exposed to, infected with or recovered from COVID-19 (not recorded which). The source material was PBMCs or T cells enriched from blood (not recorded which). CDR3 sequence: CASSVRADRNTGELFF. For the CDR3, the DNA is TGTGCCAGCAGCGTAAGAGCGGATCGGAACACCGGGGAGCTGTTTTTT.